This T cell receptor (beta chain) is from a study of blood T cell repertoires in COVID-19. V dropped 0 bases and J dropped 4; count of bases not matched to a gene: 4. This CDR3 spans 15 amino acids. Germline assignment: CDR1 LNHNV and CDR2 YYDKDF (reference sequence). Method: immunoSEQ multiplex PCR; TCRdb's copy keeps in-frame clones and lacks some. Of more than 200,000 clones listed, roughly 88% are singletons. The chain employs TRBV15 and TRBJ1-2, with 8 bases identical to TRBD1. The clonotype was recovered from a human donor in a cohort sampled during active COVID-19. The sequenced sample consisted of peripheral blood. The chain's CDR3 is CATSREITGGYGYTF. The DNA of the CDR3 is TGTGCCACCAGCAGAGAAATTACAGGGGGCTATGGCTACACCTTC.